The 11 T cell receptor beta chains reported below all come from one sample, sequenced in a study of blood T cell repertoires in COVID-19. TCRdb's copy holds only in-frame clones and misses some; the assay was immunoSEQ multiplex PCR. The sample lists fewer than 200,000 clones; about 85% were seen once. Material: PBMCs or T cells enriched from blood (not recorded which). The receptors originated from a woman aged 40 to 50 with acute COVID-19.

This chain connects TRBV19 to TRBJ1-1; D perhaps matches TRBD1 (6 bases). This CDR3 contains 12 residues. Germline lookup yields CDR1 LNHDA and CDR2 SQIVND (reference sequence). V was trimmed by 11 bases and J by 7 bases, leaving 17 bases between them. In DNA form, the CDR3 reads TGTGCCTCCAAGGGGGACGTAGGTGAAGCTTTCTTT. As protein: CASKGDVGEAFF.

This chain joins TRBV7-9 and TRBJ1-1; D not resolved. CDR1 and CDR2 from the germline V gene are SEHNR and FQNEAQ (reference sequence). The V end lost 4 bases, the J end lost 4 bases, and 7 bases lay between the germline ends. The CDR3 sequence is 12 residues long. The CDR3 coding sequence is TGTGCCAGCAGCTACGGGTTCACTGAAGCTTTCTTT. This translates into CASSYGFTEAFF.

This chain links TRBV12-3 or TRBV12-4 with TRBJ1-2, with D perhaps TRBD1 (6 bases). V lost 6 bases and J 4 bases, leaving 12 bases between the germline ends. The CDR3 totals 13 residues. The CDR3 sequence is CASREQGSYGYTF. CDR3 bases: TGTGCCAGCAGGGAACAGGGCAGCTATGGCTACACCTTC.

CDR3 residues: CASSWGGETQYF. CDR3 nucleotide sequence: TGTGCCAGCAGTTGGGGGGGGGAGACCCAGTACTTC. The rearrangement links TRBV12-3 or TRBV12-4 to TRBJ2-5; 7 nucleotides align to TRBD2. This CDR3 has 12 residues. Unmatched junction bases numbered 1, after V lost 4 bases and J lost 5 bases.

This chain uses TRBV5-5 with TRBJ2-1; 9 bases are a match to TRBD1. CDR3 length equals 15 residues. Per the germline V gene, CDR1 is SGHKS and CDR2 is YYEKEE (reference sequence). The junction had 2 bases not matched to a gene; V was cut back by 0 bases and J by 4 bases. CDR3 nucleotide sequence: TGTGCCAGCAGCTTGGACAGGGGGCAATACAATGAGCAGTTCTTC. This encodes CASSLDRGQYNEQFF.

V gene TRBV20-1 combines with J gene TRBJ1-2; possible D gene TRBD1, 5 bases. The CDR3 totals 11 residues. Germline V gives CDR1 DFQATT, CDR2 SNEGSKA (reference sequence). V shed 7 bases and J shed 8 bases, with 14 bases lying between them. CDR3 coding DNA: TGCAGTGGGGCGTGGGGGGAAGGCTACACCTTC. Translating it yields CSGAWGEGYTF.

The genes are TRBV2 and TRBJ2-7; TRBD2 matches 9 bases. V dropped 6 bases and J dropped 1; count of bases not matched to a gene: 4. CDR1 is SNHLY, CDR2 FYNNEI, per germline. The CDR3 is 14 amino acids. The CDR3 region is CASSAAGGSYEQYF. CDR3 coding DNA: TGTGCCAGCAGCGCTGCGGGAGGGTCCTACGAGCAGTACTTC.

This chain links TRBV10-3 with TRBJ2-7; 9 nucleotides agree with TRBD1. This CDR3 has 17 residues. Germline loops: CDR1 ENHRY, CDR2 SYGVKD. V dropped 5 bases and J dropped 1; count of bases not matched to a gene: 12. CDR3 coding DNA: TGTGCCATCAGTCCGGGACAGGGTGTTGAGGGGTCCTACGAGCAGTACTTC. It yields the protein CAISPGQGVEGSYEQYF.

CDR3 nucleotides: TGTGCCAGCAGCCTTGGACAGGGGGTTGAGCAGTTCTTC. Its protein is CASSLGQGVEQFF. This rearrangement joins TRBV7-9 to TRBJ2-1; 10 bases are shared with TRBD1. The CDR3 covers 13 residues. The trim removed 5 bases at V and 9 bases at J, leaving 4 bases unmatched. From germline, CDR1 is SEHNR and CDR2 FQNEAQ (reference sequence). The full variable domain, rest sourced from reference TRBV7-9 and TRBJ2-1, is DTGVSQNPRHKITKRGQNVTFRCDPISEHNRLYWYRQTLGQGPEFLTYFQNEAQLEKSRLLSDRFSAERPKGSFSTLEIQRTEQGDSAMYLCASSLGQGVEQFFGPGTRLTVL.

Comments on this clone: Mismatch with germline at one junction end may stem from a read error. The chain carries TRBV7-9 and TRBJ1-1; D remains unclear. The V gene's germline CDR1 is SEHNR and CDR2 FQNEAQ (reference sequence). This CDR3 contains 12 residues. Here the CDR3 reads CASTLPPNGAFF. CDR3 DNA sequence: TGTGCCAGCACCTTACCCCCGAACGGAGCTTTCTTT.

The sample holds a few counts of this clone. The chain links TRBV5-5 to TRBJ1-4; 11 nucleotides align to TRBD1. The length of the CDR3 is 17 residues. The germline V gene has CDR1 SGHKS and CDR2 YYEKEE (reference sequence). After removal of 3 bases from V and 8 bases from J, the junction contained 12 bases not matched to a gene. The CDR3 DNA follows: TGTGCCAGCAGCTCATTAGGGAGGACAGGGGGCGGCGAAAAACTGTTTTTT. Encoded protein: CASSSLGRTGGGEKLFF. The full variable domain, in which reference TRBV5-5 and TRBJ1-4 provide the parts outside the CDR3, is DAGVTQSPTHLIKTRGQQVTLRCSPISGHKSVSWYQQVLGQGPQFIFQYYEKEERGRGNFPDRFSARQFPNYSSELNVNALLLGDSALYLCASSSLGRTGGGEKLFFGSGTQLSVL.